Sequencing of this T cell receptor beta chain was carried out in a study of blood T cell repertoires in COVID-19. About the research overall: Whether acute or convalescent, the COVID-19 samples came from the United States, Italy and Spain.

Trimming left V 1 base short and J 6 bases short, with 9 bases between. Germline CDR1 MGHDK, CDR2 SYGVNS. The length of the CDR3 is 13 residues. In the original processing: From reference gene primer amplification, estimates of nucleated cell counts were derived. Clones were read by immunoSEQ multiplex PCR, and TCRdb kept only the in-frame ones, dropping some. V and J calls and clone size come straight from that table; D and trimming were deduced from the DNA. Of more than 200,000 clones listed, around nine tenths are singletons. Sequences were obtained from peripheral blood. The chain is built from TRBV25-1 and TRBJ1-1, with D unresolved. This receptor was identified in a woman aged 60-75 years with acute or convalescent COVID-19. In DNA, the CDR3 is TGTGCCAGCAGTGAATTAGCCCGTTCTGAAGCTTTCTTT. Translated, it gives CASSELARSEAFF.